This T cell receptor (beta chain) comes out of a study of CD8+ T cells in alopecia areata. Study background: It was 6 to 18 months of tofacitinib, and then there were 6 months off drug.

As part of sample collection, lesional scalp punch biopsies and peripheral blood were taken from alopecia areata patients. Notes on this clone: Its antigen is not identified.

Trimming pared 4 bases from V and 1 base from J, leaving 7 bases between. The CDR3 runs 12 residues. The germline gives CDR1 SQVTM, CDR2 ANQGSEA. Overall study findings and caveats: Elevated clonality characterized lesional scalp relative to normal scalp, particularly in alopecia totalis/universalis. The study also sequences resident alphabeta T cells of normal skin in scalp samples.

Extraction of RNA preceded its reverse transcription into cDNA, which served as the sequencing template. Assay used: immunoSEQ multiplex PCR; TCRdb lists only in-frame clones, some missing. The table includes almost 250,000 clones, roughly two thirds detected once. The chain couples TRBV29-1 to TRBJ1-1; unclear D gene. The TCR originated in a human donor with alopecia areata. The sample in question was CD4+ T cells sorted from blood, obtained at week 0. The CDR3 region has the DNA TGCAGCGTTGCGGTGGGGAACACTGAAGCTTTCTTT. Translating gives CSVAVGNTEAFF.